This TCR beta chain was identified in a study of cytomegalovirus exposure and HLA in healthy donors. Notes on this clone: The antigen is unknown.

CDR3 length equals 17 residues. V dropped 4 bases and J dropped 7; count of bases not matched to a gene: 15. The germline gives CDR1 SGHNT, CDR2 YYREEE (reference sequence). Nominally healthy donors were sampled, though unrecorded immune exposures were likely. 60 Vbeta and 13 Jbeta primers were used in PCR. Method: immunoSEQ multiplex PCR; TCRdb's copy keeps in-frame clones and lacks some. The table lists under 200,000 clones, roughly 79% of them singletons, with 2% to 2.5% in the top ten. Study outcomes and limitations: Later analysis revealed greater clonal expansion in HLA-associated TCR beta chains than in equally common others. The majority of CMV-associated TCR beta chains were reported as apparently HLA-restricted in a later analysis. The classifier reportedly diagnosed cytomegalovirus status with high sensitivity and specificity.

The sample was PBMCs. The receptor was isolated from a woman in her 30s in good health and CMV-seropositive. The V call is TRBV5-4, the J call TRBJ2-7, with TRBD1 identical over 12 bases. The CDR3 bases are TGTGCCAGCAGCCCGTCCGGGACAGGGGGCAGGTGGAAGGAGCAGTACTTC. It yields the protein CASSPSGTGGRWKEQYF.